The 2 T cell receptor beta chains listed next were all sequenced from one sample in a study of shared clonotypes between healthy human individuals. Repertoires were generated with immunoSEQ multiplex PCR, while TCRdb's copy carries only in-frame clones and drops some. This sample carries roughly 1,000,000 clones, around three quarters of them seen once, and the ten largest clones take around 0.61%. The sample taken for sequencing was memory CD4+ T cells from PBMCs. Subset indicated: CD45RA-negative fraction. The receptors were sampled from a young man in good health. Some clones in this sample may be carry-over from other donors' samples.

This chain joins TRBV7-3 and TRBJ1-2; D unclear. Trimming removed 2 bases from V and 2 bases from J, with 12 bases in between. Germline assignment: CDR1 SGHTA and CDR2 FQGTGA. The CDR3 runs to 15 residues. The CDR3 region has the DNA TGTGCCAGCAGCTTAGATATCGCGGGGAACTATGGCTACACCTTC. Translating it yields CASSLDIAGNYGYTF.

The chain carries TRBV9 and TRBJ2-2; D gene ambiguous. The V gene lost 0 bases and the J gene lost 1 base, with 1 base spanning the gap. Germline CDR1 SGDLS, CDR2 YYNGEE. This CDR3 region has 13 residues. In DNA form, the CDR3 reads TGTGCCAGCAGCGTAGAGAACACCGGGGAGCTGTTTTTT. Translating gives CASSVENTGELFF.